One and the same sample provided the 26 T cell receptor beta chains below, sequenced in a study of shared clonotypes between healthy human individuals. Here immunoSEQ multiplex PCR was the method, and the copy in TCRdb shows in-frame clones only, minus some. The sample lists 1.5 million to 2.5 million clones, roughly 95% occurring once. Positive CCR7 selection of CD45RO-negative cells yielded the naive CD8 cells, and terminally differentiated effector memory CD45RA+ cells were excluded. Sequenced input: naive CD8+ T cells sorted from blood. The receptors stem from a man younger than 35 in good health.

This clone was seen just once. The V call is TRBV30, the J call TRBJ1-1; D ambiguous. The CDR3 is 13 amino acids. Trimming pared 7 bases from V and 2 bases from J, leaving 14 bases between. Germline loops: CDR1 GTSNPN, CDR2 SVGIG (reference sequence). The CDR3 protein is CASSPGGNTEAFF. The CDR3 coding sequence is TGTGCCTCCTCCCCAGGCGGAAACACTGAAGCTTTCTTT.

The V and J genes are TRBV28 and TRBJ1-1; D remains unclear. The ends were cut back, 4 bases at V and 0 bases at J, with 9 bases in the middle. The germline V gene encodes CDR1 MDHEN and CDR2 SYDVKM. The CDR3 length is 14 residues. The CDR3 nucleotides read TGTGCCAGCAGTTATCTGGCTATGAACACTGAAGCTTTCTTT. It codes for CASSYLAMNTEAFF. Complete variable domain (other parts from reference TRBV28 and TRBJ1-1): DVKVTQSSRYLVKRTGEKVFLECVQDMDHENMFWYRQDPGLGLRLIYFSYDVKMKEKGDIPEGYSVSREKKERFSLILESASTNQTSMYLCASSYLAMNTEAFFGQGTRLTVV.

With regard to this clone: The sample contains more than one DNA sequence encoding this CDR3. The CDR3 bases are TGTGCCAGCAGCCTACGGGACAGCTCCTACGAGCAGTACTTC. This codes for CASSLRDSSYEQYF. This chain links TRBV11-2 with TRBJ2-7, with 7 bases matching TRBD1. Germline trimming cut 5 bases from V and 0 bases from J; bases unmatched to any gene: 4. This CDR3 is 14 amino acids long. Germline lookup yields CDR1 SGHAT and CDR2 FQNNGV.

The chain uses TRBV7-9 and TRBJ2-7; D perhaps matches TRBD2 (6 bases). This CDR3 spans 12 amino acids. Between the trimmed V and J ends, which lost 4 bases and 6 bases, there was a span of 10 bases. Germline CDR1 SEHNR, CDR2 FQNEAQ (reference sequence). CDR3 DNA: TGTGCCAGCAGCTCTGATAGCGGCGAGCAGTACTTC. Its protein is CASSSDSGEQYF.

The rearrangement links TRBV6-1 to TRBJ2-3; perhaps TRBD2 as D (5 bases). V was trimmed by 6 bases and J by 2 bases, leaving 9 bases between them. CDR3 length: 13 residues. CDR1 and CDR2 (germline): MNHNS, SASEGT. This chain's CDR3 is CASSPGNTDTQYF. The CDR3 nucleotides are TGTGCCAGCAGCCCCGGGAACACAGATACGCAGTATTTT.

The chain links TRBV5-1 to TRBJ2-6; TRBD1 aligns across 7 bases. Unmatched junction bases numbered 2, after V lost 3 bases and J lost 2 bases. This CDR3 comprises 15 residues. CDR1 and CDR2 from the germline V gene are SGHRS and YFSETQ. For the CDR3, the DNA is TGCGCCAGCAGCTCTGACAGGGCTGGGGCCAACGTCCTGACTTTC. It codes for CASSSDRAGANVLTF.

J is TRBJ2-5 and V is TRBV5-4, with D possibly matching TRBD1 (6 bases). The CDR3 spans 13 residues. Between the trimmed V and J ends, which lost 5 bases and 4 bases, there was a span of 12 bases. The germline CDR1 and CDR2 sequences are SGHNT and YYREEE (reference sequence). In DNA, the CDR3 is TGTGCCAGCAGACAGGGATGGGGAGAGACCCAGTACTTC. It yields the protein CASRQGWGETQYF.

CDR3 sequence (DNA): TGTGCCAGCAGTTTAACGGTCACAGGCCACAATCAGCCCCAGCATTTT. This sequence encodes CASSLTVTGHNQPQHF. V usage is TRBV27 and J usage is TRBJ1-5; D is possibly TRBD1 (5 bases). The V and J ends lost 2 bases and 3 bases respectively, with 14 bases between them. CDR3 length equals 16 residues. Germline CDR1 MNHEY, CDR2 SMNVEV (reference sequence).

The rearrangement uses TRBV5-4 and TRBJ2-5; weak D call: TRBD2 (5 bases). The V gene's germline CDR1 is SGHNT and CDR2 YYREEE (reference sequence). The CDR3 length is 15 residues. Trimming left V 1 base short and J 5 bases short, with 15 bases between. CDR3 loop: CASSLSGLGVETQYF. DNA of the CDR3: TGTGCCAGCAGCTTGAGTGGACTCGGGGTGGAGACCCAGTACTTC. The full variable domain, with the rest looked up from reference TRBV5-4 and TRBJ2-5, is ETGVTQSPTHLIKTRGQQVTLRCSSQSGHNTVSWYQQALGQGPQFIFQYYREEENGRGNFPPRFSGLQFPNYSSELNVNALELDDSALYLCASSLSGLGVETQYFGPGTRLLVL.

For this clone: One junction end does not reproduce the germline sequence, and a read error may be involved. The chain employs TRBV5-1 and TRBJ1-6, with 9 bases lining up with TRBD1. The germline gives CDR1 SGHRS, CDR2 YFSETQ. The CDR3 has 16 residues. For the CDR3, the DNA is TGCGCCAGCAGTTTGGCCGGGACAGGGAGTAATTCACCCCTCCACTTT. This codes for CASSLAGTGSNSPLHF.

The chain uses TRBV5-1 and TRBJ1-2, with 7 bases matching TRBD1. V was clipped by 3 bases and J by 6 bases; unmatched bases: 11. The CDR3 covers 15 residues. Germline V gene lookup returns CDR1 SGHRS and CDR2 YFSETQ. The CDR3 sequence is CASSSTTGNNNGYTF. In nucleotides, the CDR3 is TGCGCCAGCAGCTCTACGACAGGGAATAATAATGGCTACACCTTC.

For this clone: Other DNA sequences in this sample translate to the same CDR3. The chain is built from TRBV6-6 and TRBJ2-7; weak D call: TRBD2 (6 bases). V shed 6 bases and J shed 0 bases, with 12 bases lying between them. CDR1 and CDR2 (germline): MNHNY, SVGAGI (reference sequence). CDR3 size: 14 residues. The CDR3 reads CASSYSGSSYEQYF. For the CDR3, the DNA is TGTGCCAGCAGCTATAGCGGCAGCTCCTACGAGCAGTACTTC.

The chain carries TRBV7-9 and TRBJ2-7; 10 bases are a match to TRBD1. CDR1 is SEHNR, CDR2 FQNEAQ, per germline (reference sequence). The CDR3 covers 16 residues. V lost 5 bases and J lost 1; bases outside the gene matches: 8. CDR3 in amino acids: CASSHPPGQGSYEQYF. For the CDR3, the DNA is TGTGCCAGCAGCCACCCTCCGGGACAGGGGTCCTACGAGCAGTACTTC.

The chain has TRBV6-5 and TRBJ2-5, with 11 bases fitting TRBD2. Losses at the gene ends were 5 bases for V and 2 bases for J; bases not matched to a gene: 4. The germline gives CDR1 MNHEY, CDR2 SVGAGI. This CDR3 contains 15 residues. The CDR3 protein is CASSTSGGLQETQYF. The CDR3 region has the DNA TGTGCCAGCAGTACTAGCGGGGGCCTTCAAGAGACCCAGTACTTC.

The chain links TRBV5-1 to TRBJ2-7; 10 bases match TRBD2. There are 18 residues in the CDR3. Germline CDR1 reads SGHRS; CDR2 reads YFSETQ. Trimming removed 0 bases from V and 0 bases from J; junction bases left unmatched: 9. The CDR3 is CASSLEGLAGENSYEQYF. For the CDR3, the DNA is TGCGCCAGCAGCTTGGAAGGGCTAGCGGGGGAAAACTCCTACGAGCAGTACTTC.

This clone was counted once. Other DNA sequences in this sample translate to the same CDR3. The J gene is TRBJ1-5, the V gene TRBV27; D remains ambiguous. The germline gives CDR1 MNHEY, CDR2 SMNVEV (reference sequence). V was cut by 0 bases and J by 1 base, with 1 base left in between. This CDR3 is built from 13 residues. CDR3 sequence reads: CASSLSSNQPQHF. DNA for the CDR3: TGTGCCAGCAGTTTATCAAGCAATCAGCCCCAGCATTTT.

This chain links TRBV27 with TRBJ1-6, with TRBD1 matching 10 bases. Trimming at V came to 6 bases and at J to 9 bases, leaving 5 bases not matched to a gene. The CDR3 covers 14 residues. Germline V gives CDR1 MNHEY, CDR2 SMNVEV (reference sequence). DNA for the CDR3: TGTGCCAGCAGATTGACAGGGGGCTCTTCACCCCTCCACTTT. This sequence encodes CASRLTGGSSPLHF.

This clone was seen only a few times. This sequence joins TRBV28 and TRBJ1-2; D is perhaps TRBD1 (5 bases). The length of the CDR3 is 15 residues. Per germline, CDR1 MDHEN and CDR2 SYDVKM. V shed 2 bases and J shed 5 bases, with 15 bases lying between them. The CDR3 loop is CASSLGRDLGYGYTF. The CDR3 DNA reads TGTGCCAGCAGTTTAGGCCGGGACCTGGGGTATGGCTACACCTTC.

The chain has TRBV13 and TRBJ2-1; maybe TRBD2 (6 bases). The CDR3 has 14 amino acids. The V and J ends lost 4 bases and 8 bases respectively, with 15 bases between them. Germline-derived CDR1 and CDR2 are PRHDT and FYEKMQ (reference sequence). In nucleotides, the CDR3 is TGTGCCAGCAGCTCCCCCCCGGGGGTGGATGAGCAGTTCTTC. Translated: CASSSPPGVDEQFF.

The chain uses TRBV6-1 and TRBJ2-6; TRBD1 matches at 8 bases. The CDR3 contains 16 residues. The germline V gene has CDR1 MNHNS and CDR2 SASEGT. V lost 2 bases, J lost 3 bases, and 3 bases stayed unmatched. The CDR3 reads CASSEQGARGANVLTF. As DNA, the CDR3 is TGTGCCAGCAGTGAACAGGGGGCGCGTGGGGCCAACGTCCTGACTTTC.

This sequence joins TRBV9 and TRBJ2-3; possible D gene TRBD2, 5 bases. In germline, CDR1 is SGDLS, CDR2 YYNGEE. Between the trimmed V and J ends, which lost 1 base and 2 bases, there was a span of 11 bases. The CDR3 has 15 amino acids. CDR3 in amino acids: CASSVIEGITDTQYF. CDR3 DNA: TGTGCCAGCAGCGTAATTGAGGGAATCACAGATACGCAGTATTTT.

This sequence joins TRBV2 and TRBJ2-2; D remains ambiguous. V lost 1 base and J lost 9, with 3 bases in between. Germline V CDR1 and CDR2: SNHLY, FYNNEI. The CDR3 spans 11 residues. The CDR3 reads CASSEVRELFF. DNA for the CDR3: TGTGCCAGCAGTGAAGTCCGGGAGCTGTTTTTT.

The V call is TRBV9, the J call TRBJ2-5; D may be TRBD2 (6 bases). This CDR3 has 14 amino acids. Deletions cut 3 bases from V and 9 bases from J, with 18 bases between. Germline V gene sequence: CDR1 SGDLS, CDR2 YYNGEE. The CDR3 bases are TGTGCCAGCAGCGACAACCGGGGGATAAGGGCCCAGTACTTC. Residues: CASSDNRGIRAQYF.

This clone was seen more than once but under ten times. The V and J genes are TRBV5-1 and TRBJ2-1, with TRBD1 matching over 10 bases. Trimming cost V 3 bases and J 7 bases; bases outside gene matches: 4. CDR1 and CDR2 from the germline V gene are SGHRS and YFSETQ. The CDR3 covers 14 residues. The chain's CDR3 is CASSSGTGVNEQFF. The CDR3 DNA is TGCGCCAGCAGCTCCGGGACAGGGGTGAATGAGCAGTTCTTC. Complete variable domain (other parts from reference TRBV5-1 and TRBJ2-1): KAGVTQTPRYLIKTRGQQVTLSCSPISGHRSVSWYQQTPGQGLQFLFEYFSETQRNKGNFPGRFSGRQFSNSRSEMNVSTLELGDSALYLCASSSGTGVNEQFFGPGTRLTVL.

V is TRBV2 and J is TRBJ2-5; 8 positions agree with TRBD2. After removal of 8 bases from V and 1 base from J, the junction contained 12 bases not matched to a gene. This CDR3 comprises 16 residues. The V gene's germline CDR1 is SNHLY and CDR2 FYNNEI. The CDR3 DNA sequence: TGTGCCAGCCAGGCTAGCGGGTACACCCTCCAAGAGACCCAGTACTTC. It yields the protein CASQASGYTLQETQYF.

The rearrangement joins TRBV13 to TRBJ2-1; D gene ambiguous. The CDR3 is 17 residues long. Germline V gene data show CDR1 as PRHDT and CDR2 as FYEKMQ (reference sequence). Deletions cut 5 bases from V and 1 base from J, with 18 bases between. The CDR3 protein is CASSLVLAERSYNEQFF. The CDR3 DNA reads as TGTGCCAGCAGCCTAGTTCTGGCGGAGCGTTCCTACAATGAGCAGTTCTTC. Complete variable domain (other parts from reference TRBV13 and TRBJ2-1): AAGVIQSPRHLIKEKRETATLKCYPIPRHDTVYWYQQGPGQDPQFLISFYEKMQSDKGSIPDRFSAQQFSDYHSELNMSSLELGDSALYFCASSLVLAERSYNEQFFGPGTRLTVL.